A selection of T cell receptor beta chains follows, all from one sample in a study of blood T cell repertoires in COVID-19. This table comes from immunoSEQ multiplex PCR, and its TCRdb copy is limited to in-frame clones, with some not included. Altogether under 65,000 clones are present, around 90% being singletons, with the ten largest covering over 2%. The sample taken for sequencing was peripheral blood. The receptors were sampled from a human donor in a cohort sampled during active COVID-19. The CDR3 runs from the conserved cysteine through the conserved F or W. The D gene is left open where the match is weak. The size field is filled for only some rows; it gives once, few, many or a size class.

size	D	J	V	CDR3	DNA
NA	TRBD1	TRBJ2-7	TRBV3-1/TRBV3-2	CASSQPDRDGYEQYF	TGTGCCAGCAGCCAACCCGACAGGGATGGCTACGAGCAGTACTTC
NA	TRBD1	TRBJ2-7	TRBV5-1	CASSLGTGMYEQYF	TGCGCCAGCAGCTTAGGGACAGGGATGTACGAGCAGTACTTC
NA	NA	TRBJ2-1	TRBV9	CASSVGLGPFNEQFF	TGTGCCAGCAGCGTAGGGTTGGGCCCCTTCAATGAGCAGTTCTTC
NA	TRBD1	TRBJ2-4	TRBV30	CAWSTGTGRTF	TGTGCCTGGAGTACCGGGACAGGGAGAACCTTC
once	NA	TRBJ2-6	TRBV4-2	CASSPLGGGANVLTF	TGTGCCAGCAGCCCGCTCGGGGGTGGGGCCAACGTCCTGACTTTC
few	TRBD1	TRBJ1-5	TRBV5-5	CASSPGQGETQPQHF	TGTGCCAGCAGCCCAGGACAGGGAGAAACTCAGCCCCAGCATTTT
once	TRBD2	TRBJ2-1	TRBV15	CATSRLGTSGGNEQFF	TGTGCCACCAGCAGACTTGGGACTAGCGGGGGGAATGAGCAGTTCTTC
once	NA	TRBJ1-2	TRBV7-2	CASSLYGVLANYGYTF	TGTGCCAGCAGCTTATACGGGGTACTAGCTAACTATGGCTACACCTTC
NA	NA	TRBJ2-3	TRBV18	CASSPASETRTDTQYF	TGTGCCAGCTCACCGGCTAGCGAGACCCGCACAGATACGCAGTATTTT
NA	TRBD1	TRBJ2-4	TRBV4-1	CASSQLGQVIHF	TGCGCCAGCAGCCAACTGGGACAGGTAATCCACTTC
NA	NA	TRBJ1-4	TRBV7-2	CASSYRALANEKLFF	TGTGCCAGCAGTTACAGGGCTTTGGCTAATGAAAAACTGTTTTTT
NA	NA	TRBJ2-3	TRBV13	CASAESDTQYF	TGTGCCAGCGCCGAGTCAGATACGCAGTATTTT
NA	NA	TRBJ2-7	TRBV5-1	CASSPGLGSYEQYF	TGCGCCAGCAGCCCGGGGTTGGGATCCTACGAGCAGTACTTC
NA	TRBD1	TRBJ1-5	TRBV5-4	CASSSDRSNQPQHF	TGTGCCAGCAGCTCGGACAGGAGCAATCAGCCCCAGCATTTT
NA	NA	TRBJ1-1	TRBV4-1	CASSQLLSLAGATEAFF	TGCGCCAGCAGCCAATTGTTGAGTCTAGCGGGAGCCACTGAAGCTTTCTTT
NA	TRBD1	TRBJ2-1	TRBV6-6	CASRQGSFYNEQFF	TGTGCCAGCCGACAGGGATCGTTCTACAATGAGCAGTTCTTC
NA	NA	TRBJ2-1	TRBV19	CASNPMVSGGNNEQFF	TGTGCCAGTAATCCCATGGTGTCCGGAGGGAACAATGAGCAGTTCTTC
NA	NA	TRBJ1-4	TRBV6-1	CASSEHQGMSEKLFF	TGTGCCAGCAGTGAACATCAGGGGATGTCAGAAAAACTGTTTTTT
NA	NA	TRBJ1-4	TRBV18	CASSPETGDEKLFF	TGTGCCAGCTCACCTGAGACAGGCGATGAAAAACTGTTTTTT
NA	NA	TRBJ1-2	TRBV7-2	CASSLGFAGTYGYTF	TGTGCCAGCAGCTTAGGGTTCGCAGGGACTTATGGCTACACCTTC
NA	TRBD1	TRBJ1-1	TRBV7-9	CASSFGDREAFF	TGTGCCAGCAGCTTCGGGGACAGAGAAGCTTTCTTT
NA	TRBD1	TRBJ1-5	TRBV28	CASEPGGRGQPQHF	TGTGCCAGCGAACCAGGGGGTCGAGGTCAGCCCCAGCATTTT
few	TRBD2	TRBJ2-3	TRBV6-4	CASSRAPGLGADTQYF	TGTGCCAGCAGTAGAGCCCCCGGACTAGGCGCAGATACGCAGTATTTT
NA	TRBD2	TRBJ2-7	TRBV19	CASTDTSGRAHEQYF	TGTGCCAGTACCGATACTAGCGGGAGGGCCCACGAGCAGTACTTC
NA	TRBD2	TRBJ2-5	TRBV25-1	CASSDRLAGGRETQYF	TGTGCCAGCAGTGACCGGCTAGCGGGAGGACGGGAGACCCAGTACTTC